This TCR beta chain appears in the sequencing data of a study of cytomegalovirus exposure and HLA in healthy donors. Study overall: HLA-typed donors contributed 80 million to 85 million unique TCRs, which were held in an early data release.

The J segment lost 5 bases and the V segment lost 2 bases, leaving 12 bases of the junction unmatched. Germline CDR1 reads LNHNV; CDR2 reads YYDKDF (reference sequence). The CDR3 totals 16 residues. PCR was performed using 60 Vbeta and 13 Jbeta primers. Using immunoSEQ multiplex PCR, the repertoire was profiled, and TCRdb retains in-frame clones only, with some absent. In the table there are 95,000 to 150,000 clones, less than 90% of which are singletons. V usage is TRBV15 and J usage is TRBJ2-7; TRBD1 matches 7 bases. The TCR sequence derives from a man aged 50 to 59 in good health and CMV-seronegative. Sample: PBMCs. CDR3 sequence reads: CATSRSPGQRRDEQYF. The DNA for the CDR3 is TGTGCCACCAGCAGATCACCGGGACAGCGGCGAGACGAGCAGTACTTC.